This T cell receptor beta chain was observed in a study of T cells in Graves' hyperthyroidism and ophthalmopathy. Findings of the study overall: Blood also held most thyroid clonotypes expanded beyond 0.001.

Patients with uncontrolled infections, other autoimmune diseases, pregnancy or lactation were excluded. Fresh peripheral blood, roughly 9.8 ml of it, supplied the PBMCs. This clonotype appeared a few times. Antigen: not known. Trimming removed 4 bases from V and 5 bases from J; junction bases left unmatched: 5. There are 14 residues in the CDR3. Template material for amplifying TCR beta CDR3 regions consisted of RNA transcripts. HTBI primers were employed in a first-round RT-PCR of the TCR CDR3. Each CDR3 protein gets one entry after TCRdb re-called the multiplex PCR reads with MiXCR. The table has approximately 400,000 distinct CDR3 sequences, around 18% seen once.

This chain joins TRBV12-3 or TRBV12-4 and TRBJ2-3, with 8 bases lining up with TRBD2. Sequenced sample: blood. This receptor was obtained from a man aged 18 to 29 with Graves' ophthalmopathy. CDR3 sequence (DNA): TGTGCCAGCAGTTCGGGACTAGTGGTAGATACGCAGTATTTT. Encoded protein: CASSSGLVVDTQYF.